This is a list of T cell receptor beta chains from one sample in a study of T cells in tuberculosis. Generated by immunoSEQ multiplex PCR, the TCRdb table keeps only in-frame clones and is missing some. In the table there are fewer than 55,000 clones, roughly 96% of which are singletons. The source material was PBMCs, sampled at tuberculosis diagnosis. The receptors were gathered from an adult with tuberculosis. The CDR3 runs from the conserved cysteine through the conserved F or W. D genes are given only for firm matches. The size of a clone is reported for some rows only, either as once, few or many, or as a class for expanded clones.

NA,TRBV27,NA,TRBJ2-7,TGTGCCAGCAGTTCGCCCTTGAGCCTCGAGCAGTACTTC,CASSSPLSLEQYF
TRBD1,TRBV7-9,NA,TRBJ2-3,TGTGCCACGGACCGGGACAGGGATACAGATACGCAGTATTTT,CATDRDRDTDTQYF
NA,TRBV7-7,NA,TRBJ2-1,TGTGCTAGCAGCTTGGGGCAGAACAATGAGCAGTTCTTC,CASSLGQNNEQFF
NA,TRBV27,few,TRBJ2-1,TGTGCCAGCAGTTTATCCGGGGGAAGGGTCGGCAATGAGCAGTTCTTC,CASSLSGGRVGNEQFF
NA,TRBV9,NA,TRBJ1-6,TGTGCCAGCAGCGTGCAGGACTATAATTCACCCCTCCACTTT,CASSVQDYNSPLHF
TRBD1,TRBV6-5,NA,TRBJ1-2,TGTGCCAGCAGTTACGGAGGGGGCTTAGGGTATGGCTACACCTTC,CASSYGGGLGYGYTF
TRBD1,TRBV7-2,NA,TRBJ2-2,TGTGCCAGCAGCTCAGACAGGGGGCGGGCCGGGGAGCTGTTTTTT,CASSSDRGRAGELFF
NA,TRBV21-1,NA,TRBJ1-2,TGTGCCAGCAAGGGGAATGGCTACACCTTC,CASKGNGYTF
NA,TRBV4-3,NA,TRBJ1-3,TGCGCCAGCAGCCAGGGTCAGGGGTCCTCTGGAAACACCATATATTTT,CASSQGQGSSGNTIYF
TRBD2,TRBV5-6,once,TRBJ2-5,TGTGCCAGCAGCTTGGTAGGGAGGGACCAAGAGACCCAGTACTTC,CASSLVGRDQETQYF
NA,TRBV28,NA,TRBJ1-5,TGTGCCAGCAGTTTAAGATCAGGGATCAATCAGCCCCAGCATTTT,CASSLRSGINQPQHF
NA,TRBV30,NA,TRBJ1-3,TGTGCCTGGAGTGTACAGAATCCTGGAAACACCATATATTTT,CAWSVQNPGNTIYF
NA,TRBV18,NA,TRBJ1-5,TGTGCCAGCTCACCGGGGGGGACCAATCAGCCCCAGCATTTT,CASSPGGTNQPQHF
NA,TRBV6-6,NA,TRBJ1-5,TGTGCCAGCAGTTTACAGGGATTTAGCAATCAGCCCCAGCATTTT,CASSLQGFSNQPQHF
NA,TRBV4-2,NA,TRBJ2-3,TGTGCCAGCAGCCAAGGGGGGCAATCGCCAGATACGCAGTATTTT,CASSQGGQSPDTQYF
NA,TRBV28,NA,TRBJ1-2,TGTGCCAGCAGTACCCCAGGGGCCGGTGGCTACACCTTC,CASSTPGAGGYTF
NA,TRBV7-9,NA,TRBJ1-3,TGTGCCAGCAGCTATGGACAGAACTCTGGAAACACCATATATTTT,CASSYGQNSGNTIYF
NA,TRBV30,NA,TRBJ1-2,TGTGCCTGGAGTGGATACCTTCGGCGGGGGGGCAACTATGGCTACACCTTC,CAWSGYLRRGGNYGYTF
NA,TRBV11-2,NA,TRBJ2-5,TGTGCCAGCAGCGTACAGGGAAAACAAGAGACCCAGTACTTC,CASSVQGKQETQYF
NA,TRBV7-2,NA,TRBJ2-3,TGTGCCAGCAGCTTGAGGAGGGTGGCAGGGTGGTCCACAGATACGCAGTATTTT,CASSLRRVAGWSTDTQYF
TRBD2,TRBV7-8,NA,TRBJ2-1,TGTGCCAGCAGCAATAGCGGGAGGGCCACCTACAATGAGCAGTTCTTC,CASSNSGRATYNEQFF
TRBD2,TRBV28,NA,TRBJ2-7,TGTGCCAGCAGTTCCCCAGCTAGCGGGAGTTCCTACGAGCAGTACTTC,CASSSPASGSSYEQYF
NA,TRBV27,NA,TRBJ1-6,TGTGCCAGCAGTTTATCGATTTTGCCGAGCTCCTATAATTCACCCCTCCACTTT,CASSLSILPSSYNSPLHF
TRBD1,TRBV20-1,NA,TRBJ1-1,TGCAGTGTGGACAGGGAAGCTTTCTTT,CSVDREAFF
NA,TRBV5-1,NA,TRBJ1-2,TGCGCCAGCAGCTTGGCGGGAGAAGCTAACTATGGCTACACCTTC,CASSLAGEANYGYTF
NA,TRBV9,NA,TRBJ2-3,TGTGCCAGCAGCGTAGGTGGGGGGAATACGCAGTATTTT,CASSVGGGNTQYF
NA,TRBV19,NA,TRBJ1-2,TGTGCCAGCGGTGAAGAATTTGAAGGCTACACCTTC,CASGEEFEGYTF
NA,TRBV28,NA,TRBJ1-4,TGTGCCAGCAGTCTACAGGGTCGAAGTGAAAAACTGTTTTTT,CASSLQGRSEKLFF
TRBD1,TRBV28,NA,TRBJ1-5,TGTGCCAGCAGTTTCGGGACAGGGGGTCCCCAGCCCCAGCATTTT,CASSFGTGGPQPQHF
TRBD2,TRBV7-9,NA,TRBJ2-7,TGTGCCAGCAGCTCGCCGGGGAGGGCCTACGAGCAGTACTTC,CASSSPGRAYEQYF
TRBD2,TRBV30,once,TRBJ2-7,TGTGCCAGCTATAAGGGACTAAATGACTACGAGCAGTACTTC,CASYKGLNDYEQYF
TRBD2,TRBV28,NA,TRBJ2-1,TGTGCCAGCAGCACACCCCGGCCTCGACTAGCGGGAGGGCCGGGATACAATGAGCAGTTCTTC,CASSTPRPRLAGGPGYNEQFF
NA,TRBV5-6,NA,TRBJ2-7,TGTGCCAGCAGCTTGGCCATCCAGCGGTACGAGCAGTACTTC,CASSLAIQRYEQYF
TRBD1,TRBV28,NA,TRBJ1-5,TGTGCCAGCAGTGTCGACAGGGGCGCAACAAATCAGCCCCAGCATTTT,CASSVDRGATNQPQHF
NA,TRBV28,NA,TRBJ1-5,TGTGCCAGCAGTGCGGTGGGGGCGCGGAATCAGCCCCAGCATTTT,CASSAVGARNQPQHF